This is a list of T cell receptor beta chains from one sample in a study of T-cell reconstitution after alpha-beta-depleted transplantation in children. Via MiXCR, TCRdb re-called the PCR reads, giving one row per CDR3 protein. Here the sample spans approximately 250,000 distinct CDR3 sequences, 9.7% being singletons. Sequencing was performed on PBMCs from the stem cell graft donor, taken from the stem cell graft. The receptors were gathered from a human donor who donated a stem cell graft to a child with SCID. Both conserved end residues are part of each CDR3. D genes are given only for firm matches. The size of a clone is reported for some rows only, either as once, few or many, or as a class for expanded clones.

J,D,size,V,DNA,CDR3
TRBJ1-5,.,few,TRBV10-3,TGTGCCATCAGTGAACAGGATCAGCCCCAGCATTTT,CAISEQDQPQHF
TRBJ1-2,.,many,TRBV27,TGTGCTTACAGGGAGTTGCGCTATGGCTACACCTTC,CAYRELRYGYTF
TRBJ1-1,.,many,TRBV18,TGTGCCAGCTCACCAAACGGAAACACTGAAGCTTTCTTT,CASSPNGNTEAFF
TRBJ1-5,.,many,TRBV5-1,TGCGCCAGCAGCTTGGATCCCGGCAATCAGCCCCAGCATTTT,CASSLDPGNQPQHF
TRBJ2-1,.,many,TRBV27,TGTGCCAGCGGTTGGAGCGCCTACAATGAGCAGTTCTTC,CASGWSAYNEQFF
TRBJ2-7,.,few,TRBV5-1,TGCGCCAGCAGCTTAGGCGACGGGTTTTGGGAGCAGTACTTC,CASSLGDGFWEQYF
TRBJ2-2,.,many,TRBV5-1,TGCGCCAGCAGCCTGGACGAGGGCAGGGAGCTGTTTTTT,CASSLDEGRELFF
TRBJ1-6,TRBD1,many,TRBV6-1,TGTGCCAGCAGCGAACGGGACAGGGCTCGTAATTCACCCCTCCACTTT,CASSERDRARNSPLHF
TRBJ2-5,.,many,TRBV2,TGTGCCAGCAGAAGGGACCAAGAGACCCAGTACTTC,CASRRDQETQYF
TRBJ1-2,.,few,TRBV5-1,TGCGCCAGCAGCCCGGTCCCAGGCTATGGCTACACCTTC,CASSPVPGYGYTF
TRBJ1-4,.,.,TRBV18,TGTGCCAGCTCACCCCCCTCGGAGGAAAAACTGTTTTTT,CASSPPSEEKLFF
TRBJ1-6,.,many,TRBV15,TGTGCCACCAGCAGAGGTTCCCCTTCACCCCTCCACTTT,CATSRGSPSPLHF
TRBJ2-5,.,.,TRBV20-1,TGCAGTGCCCTTGATGGACAGCAAAATCTTGGAGAGACCCAGTACTTC,CSALDGQQNLGETQYF
TRBJ2-3,TRBD2,many,TRBV5-1,TGCGCCAGCAGCTTGGACGGTAGCGGGATTGAAGATACGCAGTATTTT,CASSLDGSGIEDTQYF
TRBJ2-4,TRBD1,many,TRBV5-6,TGTGCCAGCAGCCAACAGGGGCGCAAAAACATTCAGTACTTC,CASSQQGRKNIQYF
TRBJ1-1,TRBD1,many,TRBV24-1,TGTGCCACCAGTGATTTAGATTTGCGGACAGGGGTGAACACTGAAGCTTTCTTT,CATSDLDLRTGVNTEAFF
TRBJ1-1,TRBD1,many,TRBV12-3/TRBV12-4,TGTGCCAGCAGTTTAAGACAGGGGACTGAAGCTTTCTTT,CASSLRQGTEAFF
TRBJ2-2,.,many,TRBV4-1,TGCGCCAGCAGCCTTATTCCCCTAGCCCCCGGGGAGCTGTTTTTT,CASSLIPLAPGELFF
TRBJ2-5,TRBD2,.,TRBV9,TGTGCCAGCAGCGCGACGGGACTAGCGGGGCAAGAGACCCAGTACTTC,CASSATGLAGQETQYF
TRBJ2-1,TRBD1,many,TRBV12-3/TRBV12-4,TGTGCCAGCTCACAGGGGGTTTTCGCGAATGAGCAGTTCTTC,CASSQGVFANEQFF
TRBJ1-5,.,many,TRBV12-3/TRBV12-4,TGTGCCAGCAGTTTAGTTCTGGATCAGCCCCAGCATTTT,CASSLVLDQPQHF
TRBJ1-1,TRBD1,many,TRBV25-1,TGTGCCAGCAGTGAATCCGGCAGGGGGTTTGGTGAAGCTTTCTTT,CASSESGRGFGEAFF
TRBJ2-7,TRBD1,many,TRBV9,TGTGCCAGCAGCGTGCCTATTGGACAGGGTGGGGACGAGCAGTACTTC,CASSVPIGQGGDEQYF
TRBJ1-6,TRBD1,many,TRBV20-1,TGCAGTGCTGGAGACAGGGGGCGCCCCTATAATTCACCCCTCCACTTT,CSAGDRGRPYNSPLHF
TRBJ2-1,.,many,TRBV20-1,TGCAGTGCTTCCCCCAATGAGCAGTTCTTC,CSASPNEQFF
TRBJ2-3,.,many,TRBV6-2/TRBV6-3,TGTGCCAGCAGTTACGGGGGGGCCACAGATACGCAGTATTTT,CASSYGGATDTQYF
TRBJ1-1,.,many,TRBV29-1,TGCAGCGTTGAGGGCCAGGGTATGTACACTGAAGCTTTCTTT,CSVEGQGMYTEAFF
TRBJ1-1,.,many,TRBV29-1,TGCAGCGCCCAGACAGGAGGGAATGAAGCTTTCTTT,CSAQTGGNEAFF
TRBJ1-1,.,.,TRBV4-2,TGTGCCAGCAGCCTCCTAGGGACGGGGGGATTCGGCACTGAAGCTTTCTTT,CASSLLGTGGFGTEAFF
TRBJ2-1,TRBD1,many,TRBV5-1,TGCGCCAGCAGCGCAAACAGGGGGTCCGGCAATGAGCAGTTCTTC,CASSANRGSGNEQFF
TRBJ2-3,.,many,TRBV6-1,TGTGCCACCAGGGCTGGCAGGGTTGGGACAGATACGCAGTATTTT,CATRAGRVGTDTQYF
TRBJ2-5,TRBD1,many,TRBV6-1,TGTGCCAGCAGTACACCGGACAGGGACCAAGAGACCCAGTACTTC,CASSTPDRDQETQYF
TRBJ1-1,TRBD1,many,TRBV10-3,TGTGCCATCAGTGGGGGACAGATGAACACTGAAGCTTTCTTT,CAISGGQMNTEAFF
TRBJ1-5,TRBD1,many,TRBV5-1,TGCGCCAGCAGCTTGGAGGGCAGGGGGGGAAATCAGCCCCAGCATTTT,CASSLEGRGGNQPQHF
TRBJ1-5,.,many,TRBV6-2/TRBV6-3,TGTGCCAGCAGTTACAGGGCAGGCGGAGGTCAGCCCCAGCATTTT,CASSYRAGGGQPQHF
TRBJ2-2,TRBD1,many,TRBV12-3/TRBV12-4,TGTGCCAGCAGTTTAGGGCAGGGGGCGACCGGGGAGCTGTTTTTT,CASSLGQGATGELFF
TRBJ2-1,.,many,TRBV7-9,TGTGCCAGCAGCTCGGCCGCAGGGTATGGTATTCGGAATGAGCAGTTCTTC,CASSSAAGYGIRNEQFF
TRBJ1-1,.,many,TRBV5-1,TGCGCCAGCAGCTTGGAGGCGACAATGAACACTGAAGCTTTCTTT,CASSLEATMNTEAFF
TRBJ2-2,TRBD1,few,TRBV5-1,TGCGCCAGCAGGCCACAGGGGGACACCGGGGAGCTGTTTTTT,CASRPQGDTGELFF
TRBJ1-5,.,few,TRBV5-1,TGCGCCAGCAGCCCGTTGGGGCCTGGGCCCCAGCATTTT,CASSPLGPGPQHF
TRBJ1-2,.,.,TRBV7-2,TGTGCCAGCAGCCCCCTAAGGGGCAGGGAAGGTTATGGCTACACCTTC,CASSPLRGREGYGYTF
TRBJ1-5,TRBD1,many,TRBV20-1,TGCAGTGCCAGACGAGACAGGGACCAGCCCCAGCATTTT,CSARRDRDQPQHF
TRBJ2-7,.,few,TRBV4-1,TGCGCCAGCAGAGACAGAAGGAACGAGCAGTACTTC,CASRDRRNEQYF
TRBJ2-5,.,many,TRBV7-2,TGTGCCAGCAGCTTCCCCGACGGACCCCAAGAGACCCAGTACTTC,CASSFPDGPQETQYF
TRBJ1-2,TRBD1,.,TRBV7-9,TGTGCCAGCAGCTTAGTGGACAGGGCGGGCGGCTACACCTTC,CASSLVDRAGGYTF